This T cell receptor beta chain was recovered during a study of molecular identifiers for immune sequencing clone quantification (dated by TCRdb to the late 2010s). Notes on the research overall: For a replicate experiment, RNA from roughly 20,000 or 100,000 naive CD8 T cells was divided into five aliquots, and four of the five aliquots were sequenced. The study was a methods study using CD8 T cells to benchmark molecular-identifier clustering-based TCR repertoire sequencing (MIDCIRS) and TCR RNA copy counting.

Libraries were built with PCR. The sequencer listed for this sample is NextSeq 500. Preparation of bulk TCR libraries followed a previously described approach, with the TCR primers listed in Table S5. The Qiagen AllPrep DNA/RNA kit was used to purify total RNA. Before analysis, reads from multiple sequencing runs of the same library were pooled. Concerning the study's data processing: Reads were retained only if the reads had an exact TCR constant sequence, and the retained reads were trimmed to 150 nt and grouped according to their 12-nt molecular barcodes. Reads in each barcode group were sub-clustered using a 15% Levenshtein threshold, and a quality-weighted consensus sequence was built for each RNA molecule. Non-functional sequences were excluded, and lower-count sequences lying one edit away from another sequence were also excluded. Based on fitting two negative binomial distributions, any barcode sub-cluster with under 20% of the maximum read count was discarded. TCRdb reprocessed the public reads (quality trimming at Q25 with fastp, clone calling with MiXCR) and kept in-frame beta chains. Entries that share a CDR3 protein sequence are merged under the most common genes and DNA. The V and J calls were determined by TCRdb, not by the authors. In this sample the table shows about 500,000 distinct CDR3 sequences, around 25% of which occur a single time. The top ten clones comprise around 0.8% of the sample.

This clonotype was seen a handful of times. Which antigen it targets is not known. Base qualities are not recorded, but no much larger clone differs from it by a single base. The research as a whole found: The naive libraries included spiked-in Jurkat TCR RNA (around 10 copies' worth), and this RNA is not part of the donor repertoire. Modeling indicated roughly 3.2 TCR RNA copies recovered per cell, compared with about 9.4 by digital PCR, which implies a capture efficiency of 25% to 35%. In CMV-specific effector cells, over 99% of molecules were held by clones above 20 RNA copies, whereas under 1% of molecules were held by such clones in naive cells. Without barcode sub-clustering, chimeric consensus sequences inflated TCR diversity; chimeras reached as high as 47%. The sizes of highly expanded clones could end up underestimated when identical TCR molecules share a barcode. Even against a background of one million naive CD8 T cells, spiked-in Jurkat TCR RNA amounting to a single cell's worth was reported to be detectable.

The germline V gene (reference sequence) yields SGHKS for CDR1 and YYEKEE for CDR2. Reading from cysteine to phenylalanine, the CDR3 counts 17 amino acids. CDR3 DNA is the only sequence kept; it has 51 bases, read in frame from the first base. Deletion took 0 bases off V and 4 bases off J, with a span of 19 bases between the germline ends. Libraries of naive CD8 T cells were built from about 20,000 to 1,000,000 sorted cells, with 10%, 30% or 50% of the purified RNA used. Naive CD8 T cells were FACS-sorted as CD8+CD4-CCR7+CD45RA+ on a BD FACSAria II into RLT Plus buffer. To test detection sensitivity, Jurkat RNA equivalent to over 8 TCR copies was spiked into samples of roughly 20,000-1,000,000 naive CD8 T cells. CD8 T cells were enriched with RosetteSep CD8+ T Cell Enrichment Cocktail and Ficoll-Paque, followed by ACK red cell lysis.

Sequencing input: naive CD8+ T cells from blood, with Jurkat cell RNA spiked in. Reading the label with the study, this specimen's cell subset or site is: FACS-sorted CD8+CD4-CCR7+CD45RA+ naive T cells. This TCR derives from a human donor in good health. Some libraries in this study had Jurkat cell RNA spiked in. This sequence uses TRBV5-5 and TRBJ1-1; TRBD1 might be the D gene, on 5 matching bases. The nucleotide sequence is given as TGTGCCAGCAGCTTGGGTGGTCGGGCCAGGGTAGCCACTGAAGCTTTCTTT. Protein translation: CASSLGGRARVATEAFF.